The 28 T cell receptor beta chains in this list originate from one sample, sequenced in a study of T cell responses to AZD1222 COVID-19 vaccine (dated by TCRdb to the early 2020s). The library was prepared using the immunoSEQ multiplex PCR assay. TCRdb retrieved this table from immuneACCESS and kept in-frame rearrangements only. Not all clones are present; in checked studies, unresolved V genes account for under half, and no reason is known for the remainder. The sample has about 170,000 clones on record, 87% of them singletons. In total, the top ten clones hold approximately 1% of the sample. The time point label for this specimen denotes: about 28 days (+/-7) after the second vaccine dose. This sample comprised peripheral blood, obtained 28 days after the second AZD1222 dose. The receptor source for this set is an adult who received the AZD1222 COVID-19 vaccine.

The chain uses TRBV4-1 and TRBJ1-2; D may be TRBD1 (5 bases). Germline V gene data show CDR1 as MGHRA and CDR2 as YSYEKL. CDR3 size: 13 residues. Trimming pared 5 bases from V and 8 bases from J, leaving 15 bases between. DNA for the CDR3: TGCGCCAGCAGCGATGAGGGGAATAGAGGCTACACCTTC. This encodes CASSDEGNRGYTF.

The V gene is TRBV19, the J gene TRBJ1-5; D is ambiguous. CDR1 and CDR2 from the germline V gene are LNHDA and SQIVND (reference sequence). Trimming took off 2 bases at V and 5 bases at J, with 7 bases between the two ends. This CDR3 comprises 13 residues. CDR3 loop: CASSIRADQPQHF. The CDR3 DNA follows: TGTGCCAGTAGTATAAGGGCCGATCAGCCCCAGCATTTT.

The CDR3 protein is CASSPSTGELFF. The DNA of the CDR3 is TGCGCCAGCAGCCCAAGCACCGGGGAGCTGTTTTTT. The chain combines TRBV4-1 with TRBJ2-2; D ambiguous. Germline V CDR1 and CDR2: MGHRA, YSYEKL. The CDR3 consists of 12 residues. Trimming removed 4 bases from V and 4 bases from J, with 4 bases in between.

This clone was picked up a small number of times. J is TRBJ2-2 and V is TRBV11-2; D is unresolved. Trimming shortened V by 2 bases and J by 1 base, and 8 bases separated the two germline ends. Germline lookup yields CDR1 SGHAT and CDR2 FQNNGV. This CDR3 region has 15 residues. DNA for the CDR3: TGTGCCAGCAGCTTACGGTTTGTGAACACCGGGGAGCTGTTTTTT. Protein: CASSLRFVNTGELFF.

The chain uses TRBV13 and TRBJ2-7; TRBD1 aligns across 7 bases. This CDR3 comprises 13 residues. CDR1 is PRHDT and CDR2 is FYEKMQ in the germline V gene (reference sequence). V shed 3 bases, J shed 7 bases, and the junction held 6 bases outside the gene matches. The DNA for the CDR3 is TGTGCCAGCAGCTTCCGTTCAGGGGGAGAGCAGTACTTC. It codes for CASSFRSGGEQYF.

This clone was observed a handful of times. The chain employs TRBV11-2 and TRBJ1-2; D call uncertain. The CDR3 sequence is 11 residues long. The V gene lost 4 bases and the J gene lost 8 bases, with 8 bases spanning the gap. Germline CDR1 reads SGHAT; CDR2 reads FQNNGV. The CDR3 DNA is TGTGCCAGCAGCTCAACAGAAGGCTACACCTTC. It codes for CASSSTEGYTF.

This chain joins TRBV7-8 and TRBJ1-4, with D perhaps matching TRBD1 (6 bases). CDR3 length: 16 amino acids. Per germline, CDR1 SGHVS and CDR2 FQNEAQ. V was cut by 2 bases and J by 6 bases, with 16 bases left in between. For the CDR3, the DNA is TGTGCCAGCAGCTTAAGTAGGAGGGGGAGTTATGAAAAACTGTTTTTT. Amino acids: CASSLSRRGSYEKLFF.

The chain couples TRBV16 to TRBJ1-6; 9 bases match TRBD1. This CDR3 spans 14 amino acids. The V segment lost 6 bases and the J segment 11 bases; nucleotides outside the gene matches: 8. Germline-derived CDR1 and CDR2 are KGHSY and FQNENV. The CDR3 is CASRQQGALTPLHF. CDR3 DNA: TGTGCCAGCAGGCAACAGGGGGCATTAACACCCCTCCACTTT.

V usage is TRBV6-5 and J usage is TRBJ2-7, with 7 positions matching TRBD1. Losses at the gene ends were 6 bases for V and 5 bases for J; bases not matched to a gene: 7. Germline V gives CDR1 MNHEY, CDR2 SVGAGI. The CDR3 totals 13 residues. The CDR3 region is CASSTDRKNEQYF. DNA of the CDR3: TGTGCCAGCAGCACGGACAGGAAAAACGAGCAGTACTTC.

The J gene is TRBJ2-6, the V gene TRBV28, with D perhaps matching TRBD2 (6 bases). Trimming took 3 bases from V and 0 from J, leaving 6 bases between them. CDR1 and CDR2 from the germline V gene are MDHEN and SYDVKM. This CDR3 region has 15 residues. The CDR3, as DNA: TGTGCCAGCAGTTTGGGAGGCTCTGGGGCCAACGTCCTGACTTTC. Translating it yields CASSLGGSGANVLTF.

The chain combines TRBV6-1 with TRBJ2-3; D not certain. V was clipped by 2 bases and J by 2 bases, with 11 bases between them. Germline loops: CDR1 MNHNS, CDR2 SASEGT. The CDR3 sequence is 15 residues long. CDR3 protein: CASSERLGLTDTQYF. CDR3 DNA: TGTGCCAGCAGTGAAAGATTGGGCCTCACAGATACGCAGTATTTT.

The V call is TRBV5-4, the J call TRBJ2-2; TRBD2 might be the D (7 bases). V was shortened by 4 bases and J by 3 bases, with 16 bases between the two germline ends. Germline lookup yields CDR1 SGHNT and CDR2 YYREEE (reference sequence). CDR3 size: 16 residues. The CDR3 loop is CASSPWGGGDTGELFF. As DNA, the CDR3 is TGTGCCAGCAGCCCCTGGGGGGGCGGGGACACCGGGGAGCTGTTTTTT.

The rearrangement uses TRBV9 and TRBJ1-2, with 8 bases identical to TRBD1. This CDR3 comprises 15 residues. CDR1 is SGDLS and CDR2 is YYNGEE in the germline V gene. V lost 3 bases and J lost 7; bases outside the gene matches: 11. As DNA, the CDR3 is TGTGCCAGCAGCGGTGGAGGACAGGGTCCTACTGGCTACACCTTC. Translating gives CASSGGGQGPTGYTF.

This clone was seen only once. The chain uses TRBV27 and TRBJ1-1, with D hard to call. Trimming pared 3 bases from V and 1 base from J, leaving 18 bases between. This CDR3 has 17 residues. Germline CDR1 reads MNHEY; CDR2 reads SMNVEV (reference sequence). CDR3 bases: TGTGCCAGCAGTTTTACCCCCCCATCAATTGGGAACACTGAAGCTTTCTTT. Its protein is CASSFTPPSIGNTEAFF.

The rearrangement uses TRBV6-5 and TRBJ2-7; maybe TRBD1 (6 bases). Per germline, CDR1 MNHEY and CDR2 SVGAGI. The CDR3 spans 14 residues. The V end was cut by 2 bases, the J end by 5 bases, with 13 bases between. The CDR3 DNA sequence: TGTGCCAGCAGTTACCGATACAGGGAGAACGAGCAGTACTTC. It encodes CASSYRYRENEQYF.

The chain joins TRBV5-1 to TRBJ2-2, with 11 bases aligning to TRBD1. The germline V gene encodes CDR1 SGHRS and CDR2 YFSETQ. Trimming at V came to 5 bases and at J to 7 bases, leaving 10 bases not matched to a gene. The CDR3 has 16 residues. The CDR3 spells CASRQPGTGGIGELFF. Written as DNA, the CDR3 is TGCGCCAGCAGGCAACCCGGGACAGGGGGAATCGGGGAGCTGTTTTTT.

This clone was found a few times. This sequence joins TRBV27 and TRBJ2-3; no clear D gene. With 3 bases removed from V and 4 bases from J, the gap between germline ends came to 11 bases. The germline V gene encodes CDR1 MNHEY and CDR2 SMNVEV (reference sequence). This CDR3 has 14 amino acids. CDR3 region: CASSFRLGADTQYF. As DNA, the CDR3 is TGTGCCAGCAGTTTCCGCCTGGGTGCAGATACGCAGTATTTT.

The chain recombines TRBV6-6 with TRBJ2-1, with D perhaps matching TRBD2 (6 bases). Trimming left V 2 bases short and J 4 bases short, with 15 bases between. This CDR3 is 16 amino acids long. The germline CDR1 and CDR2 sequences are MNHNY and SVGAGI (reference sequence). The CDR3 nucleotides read TGTGCCAGCAGTTACGGGACTGGAGAAACGTACAATGAGCAGTTCTTC. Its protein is CASSYGTGETYNEQFF.

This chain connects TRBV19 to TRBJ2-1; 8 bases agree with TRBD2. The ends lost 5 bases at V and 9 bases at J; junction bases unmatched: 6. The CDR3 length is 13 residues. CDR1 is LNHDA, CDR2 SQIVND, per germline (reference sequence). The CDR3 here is CASSPGGPVEQFF. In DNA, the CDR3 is TGTGCCAGTAGTCCGGGGGGGCCGGTTGAGCAGTTCTTC.

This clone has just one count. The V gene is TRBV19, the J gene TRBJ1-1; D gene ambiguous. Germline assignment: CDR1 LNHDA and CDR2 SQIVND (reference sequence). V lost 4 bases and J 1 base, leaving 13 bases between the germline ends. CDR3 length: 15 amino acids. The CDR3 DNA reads TGTGCCAGTAGTAGAGACATAATGAGGAACACTGAAGCTTTCTTT. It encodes CASSRDIMRNTEAFF.

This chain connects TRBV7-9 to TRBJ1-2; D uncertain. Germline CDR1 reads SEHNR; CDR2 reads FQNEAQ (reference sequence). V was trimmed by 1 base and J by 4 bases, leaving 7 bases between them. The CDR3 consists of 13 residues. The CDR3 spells CASSLGSLYGYTF. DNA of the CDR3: TGTGCCAGCAGCTTAGGGAGCCTCTATGGCTACACCTTC.

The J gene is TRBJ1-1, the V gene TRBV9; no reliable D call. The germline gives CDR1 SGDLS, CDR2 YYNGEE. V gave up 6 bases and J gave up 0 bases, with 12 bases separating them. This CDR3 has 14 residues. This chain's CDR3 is CASTPAGMNTEAFF. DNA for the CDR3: TGTGCCAGCACCCCAGCCGGGATGAACACTGAAGCTTTCTTT.

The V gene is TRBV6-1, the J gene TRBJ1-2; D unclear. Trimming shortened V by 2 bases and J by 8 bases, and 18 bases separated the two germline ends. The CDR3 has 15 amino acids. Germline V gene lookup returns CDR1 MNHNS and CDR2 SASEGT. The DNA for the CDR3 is TGTGCCAGCAGTGAATTTTGGGCGAGTGGAGAAGGCTACACCTTC. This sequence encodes CASSEFWASGEGYTF.

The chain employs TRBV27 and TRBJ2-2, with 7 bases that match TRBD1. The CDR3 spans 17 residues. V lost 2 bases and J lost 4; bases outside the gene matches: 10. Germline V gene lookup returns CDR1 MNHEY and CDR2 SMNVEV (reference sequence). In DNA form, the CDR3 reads TGTGCCAGCAGTTTAAATCGTAGGGGGCGCGGCACCGGGGAGCTGTTTTTT. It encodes CASSLNRRGRGTGELFF.

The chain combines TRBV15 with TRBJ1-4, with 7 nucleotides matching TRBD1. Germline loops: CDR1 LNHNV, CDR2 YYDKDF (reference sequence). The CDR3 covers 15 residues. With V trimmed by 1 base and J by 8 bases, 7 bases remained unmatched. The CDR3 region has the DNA TGTGCCACCAGCAGAGTTATAACAGGGGACGAAAAACTGTTTTTT. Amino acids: CATSRVITGDEKLFF.

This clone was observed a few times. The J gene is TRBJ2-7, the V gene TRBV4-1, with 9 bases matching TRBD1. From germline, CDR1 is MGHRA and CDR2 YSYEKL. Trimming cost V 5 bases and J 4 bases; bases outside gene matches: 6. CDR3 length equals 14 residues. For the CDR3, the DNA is TGCGCCAGCAGCTCTAGGGACAGGGTTTACGAGCAGTACTTC. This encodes CASSSRDRVYEQYF.

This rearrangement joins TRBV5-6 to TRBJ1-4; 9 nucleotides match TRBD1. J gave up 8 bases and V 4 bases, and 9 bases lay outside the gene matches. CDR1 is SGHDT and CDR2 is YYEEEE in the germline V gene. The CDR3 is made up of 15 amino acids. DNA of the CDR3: TGTGCCAGCAGCACATGGACAGGGGAGGGGGAAAAACTGTTTTTT. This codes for CASSTWTGEGEKLFF.

CDR3 sequence reads: CASSPFPGSGNTIYF. The CDR3 nucleotides read TGTGCCAGCAGCCCCTTCCCGGGCAGTGGAAACACCATATATTTT. The gene calls are TRBV11-2 and TRBJ1-3; D is unclear. The germline V and J ends were trimmed by 5 bases and 3 bases, with 14 bases remaining between them. The CDR3 sequence is 15 residues long. Germline V gene data show CDR1 as SGHAT and CDR2 as FQNNGV. The full variable domain, in which reference TRBV11-2 and TRBJ1-3 provide the parts outside the CDR3, is EAGVAQSPRYKIIEKRQSVAFWCNPISGHATLYWYQQILGQGPKLLIQFQNNGVVDDSQLPKDRFSAERLKGVDSTLKIQPAKLEDSAVYLCASSPFPGSGNTIYFGEGSWLTVV.